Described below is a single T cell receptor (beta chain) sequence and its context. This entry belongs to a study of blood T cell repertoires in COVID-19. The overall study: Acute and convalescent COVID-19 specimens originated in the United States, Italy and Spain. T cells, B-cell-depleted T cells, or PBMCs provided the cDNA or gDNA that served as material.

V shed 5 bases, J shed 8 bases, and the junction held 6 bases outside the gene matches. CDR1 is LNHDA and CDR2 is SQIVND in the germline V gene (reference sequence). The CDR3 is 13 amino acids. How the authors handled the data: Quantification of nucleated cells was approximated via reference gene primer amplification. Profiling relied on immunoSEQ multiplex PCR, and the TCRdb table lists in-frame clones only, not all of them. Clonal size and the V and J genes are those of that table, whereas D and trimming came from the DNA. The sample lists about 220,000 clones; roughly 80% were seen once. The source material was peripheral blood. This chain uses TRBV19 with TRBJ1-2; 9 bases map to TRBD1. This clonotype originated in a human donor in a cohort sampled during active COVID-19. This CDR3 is CASSWTGAQGYTF. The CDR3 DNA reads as TGTGCCAGTAGTTGGACAGGGGCGCAAGGCTACACCTTC.